A selection of T cell receptor beta chains follows, all from one sample in a study of cytomegalovirus exposure and HLA in healthy donors. Only in-frame clones appear in the TCRdb table, and some are missing; sequencing was by immunoSEQ multiplex PCR. The data show 200,000 to 250,000 clones, 87% seen once. The specimen was PBMCs. These receptors were obtained from a young woman in good health and CMV-seropositive. The CDR3 runs from the conserved cysteine through the conserved F or W. Each record gives: clone size, J gene, V gene, D gene, CDR3 DNA, CDR3 protein. D genes are given only for firm matches. Clone size appears in some rows only: once, few, many, or a class for an expanded clone.

.	TRBJ2-1	TRBV9	.	TGTGCCAGCAGCGTAGTTGATAGATACAATGAGCAGTTCTTC	CASSVVDRYNEQFF
few	TRBJ1-2	TRBV7-8	TRBD1	TGTGCCAGCAGCTTAGCGGACAGGGGATACTATGGCTACACCTTC	CASSLADRGYYGYTF
.	TRBJ2-3	TRBV5-1	.	TGCGCCAGCAGCTTGGAACAGCAACAAGATACGCAGTATTTT	CASSLEQQQDTQYF
few	TRBJ2-2	TRBV2	.	TGTGCCAGCAGGACAGGATTCACCGGGGAGCTGTTTTTT	CASRTGFTGELFF
.	TRBJ1-2	TRBV6-5	TRBD1	TGTGCCAGTAAACAGGGGGCGGATGGCTACACCTTC	CASKQGADGYTF
.	TRBJ2-7	TRBV27	TRBD1	TGTGCCAGCAGTTTCCTAACGACCGGGACAGGGGACACAGACGAGCAGTACTTC	CASSFLTTGTGDTDEQYF
.	TRBJ2-3	TRBV5-1	TRBD2	TGCGCCAGCAGCTTGGGAGCGGGAGGAGGCACAGATACGCAGTATTTT	CASSLGAGGGTDTQYF
.	TRBJ2-7	TRBV19	.	TGTGCCAGTAGTGCTAGTGTTGCTTACGAGCAGTACTTC	CASSASVAYEQYF
.	TRBJ1-5	TRBV7-9	.	TGTGCCAGCAGCTTATCCACAGGGCTGTGGGGCAATCAGCCCCAGCATTTT	CASSLSTGLWGNQPQHF
.	TRBJ2-5	TRBV10-3	TRBD1	TGTGCCATCACCAGGGGGCTCCAAGAGACCCAGTACTTC	CAITRGLQETQYF
few	TRBJ1-2	TRBV4-1	.	TGCGCCAGCAGCCCACCAGCTGGGCAGACATACACCTTC	CASSPPAGQTYTF
few	TRBJ2-7	TRBV13	TRBD2	TGTGCCAGCAGCTTATGGACTAGCGGTTACGAGCAGTACTTC	CASSLWTSGYEQYF
.	TRBJ2-1	TRBV30	TRBD2	TGTGCCTGGAGTGTACGTGGACTAGCGGAAAATGAGCAGTTCTTC	CAWSVRGLAENEQFF
.	TRBJ2-3	TRBV5-1	.	TGCGCCAGCAGCCACCGAGTCAGAGGAGATACGCAGTATTTT	CASSHRVRGDTQYF
.	TRBJ1-2	TRBV5-1	.	TGCGCCAGCAGCTTTGCCGTCTTGCAAAAAGTCGCGATTGTGAACTATGGCTACACCTTC	CASSFAVLQKVAIVNYGYTF
few	TRBJ2-7	TRBV9	TRBD2	TGTGCCAGCAGCGTAGGGACTAGCGGGAGCATCTACGAGCAGTACTTC	CASSVGTSGSIYEQYF
.	TRBJ2-7	TRBV7-9	.	TGTGCCAGCAGCTTATCGAGGACAGCCCCCGGGATTGTCTTC	CASSLSRTAPGIVF
.	TRBJ2-1	TRBV28	TRBD1	TGTGCCAGCAGTGAAGGGGGACAGGGGGCTGTTGATGAGCAGTTCTTC	CASSEGGQGAVDEQFF